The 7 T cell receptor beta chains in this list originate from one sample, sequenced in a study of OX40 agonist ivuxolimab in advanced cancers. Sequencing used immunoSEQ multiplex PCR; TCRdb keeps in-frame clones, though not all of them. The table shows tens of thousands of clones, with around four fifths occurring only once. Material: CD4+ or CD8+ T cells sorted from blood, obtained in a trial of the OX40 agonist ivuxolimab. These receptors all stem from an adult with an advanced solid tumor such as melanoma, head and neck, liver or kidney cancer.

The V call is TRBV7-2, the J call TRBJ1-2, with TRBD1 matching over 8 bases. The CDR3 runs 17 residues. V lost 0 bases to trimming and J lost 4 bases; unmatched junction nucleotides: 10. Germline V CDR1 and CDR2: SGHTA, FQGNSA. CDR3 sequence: CASSLAPRGQAGYGYTF. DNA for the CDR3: TGTGCCAGCAGCTTAGCGCCGCGGGGACAGGCTGGCTATGGCTACACCTTC.

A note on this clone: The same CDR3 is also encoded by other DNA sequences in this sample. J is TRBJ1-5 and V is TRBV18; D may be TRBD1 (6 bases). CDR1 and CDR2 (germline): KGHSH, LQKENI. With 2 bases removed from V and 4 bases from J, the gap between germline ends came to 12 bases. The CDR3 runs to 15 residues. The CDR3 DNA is TGTGCCAGCTCACCAAGCCAGGGGTCTAATCAGCCCCAGCATTTT. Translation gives CASSPSQGSNQPQHF.

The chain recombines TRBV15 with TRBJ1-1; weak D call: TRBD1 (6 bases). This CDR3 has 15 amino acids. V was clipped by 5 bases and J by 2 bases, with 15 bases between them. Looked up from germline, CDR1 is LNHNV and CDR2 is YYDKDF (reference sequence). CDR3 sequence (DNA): TGTGCCACCAGCCGTAACAGGGACCCCAACACTGAAGCTTTCTTT. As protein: CATSRNRDPNTEAFF.

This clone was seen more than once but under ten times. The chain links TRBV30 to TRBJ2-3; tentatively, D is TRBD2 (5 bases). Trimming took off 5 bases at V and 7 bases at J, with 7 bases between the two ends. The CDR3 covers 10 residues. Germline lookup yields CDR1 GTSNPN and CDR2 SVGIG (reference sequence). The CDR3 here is CAWGGNTQYF. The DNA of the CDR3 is TGTGCCTGGGGAGGTAATACGCAGTATTTT.

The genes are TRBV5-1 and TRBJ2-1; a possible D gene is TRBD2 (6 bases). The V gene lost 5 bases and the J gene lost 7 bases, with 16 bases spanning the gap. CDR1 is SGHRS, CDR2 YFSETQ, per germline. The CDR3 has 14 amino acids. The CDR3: CASRMGSGWNEQFF. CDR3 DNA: TGCGCCAGCAGAATGGGTAGCGGTTGGAATGAGCAGTTCTTC.

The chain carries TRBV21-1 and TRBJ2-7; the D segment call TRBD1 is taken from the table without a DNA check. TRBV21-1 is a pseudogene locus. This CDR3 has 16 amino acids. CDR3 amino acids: CASSPTGINARNEQYF. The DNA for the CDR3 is TGTGCCAGCAGCCCCACAGGGATCAACGCCCGGAACGAGCAGTACTTC.

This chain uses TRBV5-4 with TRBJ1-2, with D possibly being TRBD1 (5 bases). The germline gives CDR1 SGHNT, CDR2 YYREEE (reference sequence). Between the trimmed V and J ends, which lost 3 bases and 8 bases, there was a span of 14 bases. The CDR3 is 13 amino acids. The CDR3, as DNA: TGTGCCAGCAGCTACGCCGCCGGGGGGGGCTACACCTTC. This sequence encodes CASSYAAGGGYTF.